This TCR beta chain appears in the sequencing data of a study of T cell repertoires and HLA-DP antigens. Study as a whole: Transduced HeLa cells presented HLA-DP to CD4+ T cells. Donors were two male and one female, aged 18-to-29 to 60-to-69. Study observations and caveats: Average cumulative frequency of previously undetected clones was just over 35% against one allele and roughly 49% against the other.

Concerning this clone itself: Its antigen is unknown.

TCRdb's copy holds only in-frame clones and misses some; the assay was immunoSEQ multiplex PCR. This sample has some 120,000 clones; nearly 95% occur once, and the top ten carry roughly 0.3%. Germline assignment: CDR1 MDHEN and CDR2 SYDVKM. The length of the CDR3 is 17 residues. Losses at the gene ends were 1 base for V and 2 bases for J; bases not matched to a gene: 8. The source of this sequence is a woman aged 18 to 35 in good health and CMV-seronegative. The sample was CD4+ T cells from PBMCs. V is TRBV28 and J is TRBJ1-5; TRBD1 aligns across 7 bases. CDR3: CASSLLTGIAGNQPQHF. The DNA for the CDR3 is TGTGCCAGCAGTTTATTGACAGGGATTGCTGGCAATCAGCCCCAGCATTTT. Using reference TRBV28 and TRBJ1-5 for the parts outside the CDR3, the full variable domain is DVKVTQSSRYLVKRTGEKVFLECVQDMDHENMFWYRQDPGLGLRLIYFSYDVKMKEKGDIPEGYSVSREKKERFSLILESASTNQTSMYLCASSLLTGIAGNQPQHFGDGTRLSIL.